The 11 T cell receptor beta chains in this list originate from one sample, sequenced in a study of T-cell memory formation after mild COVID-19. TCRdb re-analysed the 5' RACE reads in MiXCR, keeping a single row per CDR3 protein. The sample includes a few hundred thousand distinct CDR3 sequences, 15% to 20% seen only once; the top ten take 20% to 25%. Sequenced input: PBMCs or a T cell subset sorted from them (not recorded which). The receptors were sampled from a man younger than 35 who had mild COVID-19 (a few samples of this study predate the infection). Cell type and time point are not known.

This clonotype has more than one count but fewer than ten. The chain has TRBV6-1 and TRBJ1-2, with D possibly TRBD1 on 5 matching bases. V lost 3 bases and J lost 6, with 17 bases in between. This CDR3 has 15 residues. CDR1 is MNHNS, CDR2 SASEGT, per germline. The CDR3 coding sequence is TGTGCCAGCAGTGACTCCGGGACGGTCGGGAATGGCTACACCTTC. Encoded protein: CASSDSGTVGNGYTF.

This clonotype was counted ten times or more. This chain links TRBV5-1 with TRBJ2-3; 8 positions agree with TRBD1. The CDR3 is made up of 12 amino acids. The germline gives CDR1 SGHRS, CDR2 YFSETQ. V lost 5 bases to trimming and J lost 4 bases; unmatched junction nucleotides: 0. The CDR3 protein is CASRQGADTQYF. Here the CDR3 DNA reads TGCGCCAGCAGACAGGGGGCAGATACGCAGTATTTT.

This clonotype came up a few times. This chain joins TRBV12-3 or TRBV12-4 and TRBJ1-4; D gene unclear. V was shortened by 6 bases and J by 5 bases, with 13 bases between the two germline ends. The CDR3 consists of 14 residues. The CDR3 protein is CASSSRDGNEKLFF. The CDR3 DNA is TGTGCCAGCAGCTCGAGGGATGGAAATGAAAAACTGTTTTTT.

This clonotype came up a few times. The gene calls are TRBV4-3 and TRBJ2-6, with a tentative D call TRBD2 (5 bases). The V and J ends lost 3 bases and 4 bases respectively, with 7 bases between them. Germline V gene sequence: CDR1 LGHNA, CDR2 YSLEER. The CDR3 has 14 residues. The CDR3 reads CASSQPGGANVLTF. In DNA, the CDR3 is TGCGCCAGCAGCCAGCCGGGGGGGGCCAACGTCCTGACTTTC.

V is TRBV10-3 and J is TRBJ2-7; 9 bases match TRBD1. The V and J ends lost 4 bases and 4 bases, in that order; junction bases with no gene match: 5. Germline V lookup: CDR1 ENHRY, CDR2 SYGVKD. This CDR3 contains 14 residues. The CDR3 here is CAISGPGTGYEQYF. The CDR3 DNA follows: TGTGCCATCAGTGGTCCGGGGACAGGGTACGAGCAGTACTTC.

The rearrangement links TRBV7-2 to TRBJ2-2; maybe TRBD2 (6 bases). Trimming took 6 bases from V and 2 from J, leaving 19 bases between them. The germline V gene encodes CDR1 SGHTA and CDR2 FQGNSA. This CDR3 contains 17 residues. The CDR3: CASSQGGRGYNTGELFF. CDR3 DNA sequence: TGTGCCAGCAGTCAGGGCGGCCGGGGGTATAACACCGGGGAGCTGTTTTTT.

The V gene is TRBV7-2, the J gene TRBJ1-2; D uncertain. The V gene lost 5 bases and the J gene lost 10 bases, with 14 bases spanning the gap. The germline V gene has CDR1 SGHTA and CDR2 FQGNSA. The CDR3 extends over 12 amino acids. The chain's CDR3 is CASSPPGQAYTF. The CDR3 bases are TGTGCCAGCAGCCCCCCCGGGCAGGCCTACACCTTC.

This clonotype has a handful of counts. CDR3 sequence: CAGRFSGGQTQYF. CDR3 DNA: TGTGCCGGTCGGTTTAGCGGGGGACAGACCCAGTACTTC. The chain combines TRBV7-9 with TRBJ2-5, with 9 nucleotides matching TRBD2. This CDR3 contains 13 residues. Trimming at V came to 11 bases and at J to 6 bases, leaving 10 bases not matched to a gene. CDR1 and CDR2 from the germline V gene are SEHNR and FQNEAQ (reference sequence). Using reference TRBV7-9 and TRBJ2-5 for the parts outside the CDR3, the full variable domain is DTGVSQNPRHKITKRGQNVTFRCDPISEHNRLYWYRQTLGQGPEFLTYFQNEAQLEKSRLLSDRFSAERPKGSFSTLEIQRTEQGDSAMYLCAGRFSGGQTQYFGPGTRLLVL.

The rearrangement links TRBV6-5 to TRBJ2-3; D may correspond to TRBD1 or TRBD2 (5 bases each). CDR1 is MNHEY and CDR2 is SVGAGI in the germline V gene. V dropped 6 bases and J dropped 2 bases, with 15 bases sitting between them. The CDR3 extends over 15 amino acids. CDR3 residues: CASRHSGTDTDTQYF. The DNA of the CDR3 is TGTGCCAGCAGACACTCCGGGACGGACACAGATACGCAGTATTTT.

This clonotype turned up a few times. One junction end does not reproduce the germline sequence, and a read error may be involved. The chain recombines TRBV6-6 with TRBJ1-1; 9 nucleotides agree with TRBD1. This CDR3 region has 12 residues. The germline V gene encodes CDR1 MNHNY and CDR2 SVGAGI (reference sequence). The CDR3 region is CASRRRDRATLF. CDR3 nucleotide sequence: TGTGCCAGCAGACGCCGGGACAGGGCAACCTTATTT.

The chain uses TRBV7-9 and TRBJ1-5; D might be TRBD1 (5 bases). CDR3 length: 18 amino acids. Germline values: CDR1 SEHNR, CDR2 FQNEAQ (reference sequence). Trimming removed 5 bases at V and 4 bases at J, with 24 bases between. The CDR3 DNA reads TGTGCCAGCAGCATTCTCAGGCCCGGGACCGAGGCGAATCAGCCCCAGCATTTT. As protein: CASSILRPGTEANQPQHF.